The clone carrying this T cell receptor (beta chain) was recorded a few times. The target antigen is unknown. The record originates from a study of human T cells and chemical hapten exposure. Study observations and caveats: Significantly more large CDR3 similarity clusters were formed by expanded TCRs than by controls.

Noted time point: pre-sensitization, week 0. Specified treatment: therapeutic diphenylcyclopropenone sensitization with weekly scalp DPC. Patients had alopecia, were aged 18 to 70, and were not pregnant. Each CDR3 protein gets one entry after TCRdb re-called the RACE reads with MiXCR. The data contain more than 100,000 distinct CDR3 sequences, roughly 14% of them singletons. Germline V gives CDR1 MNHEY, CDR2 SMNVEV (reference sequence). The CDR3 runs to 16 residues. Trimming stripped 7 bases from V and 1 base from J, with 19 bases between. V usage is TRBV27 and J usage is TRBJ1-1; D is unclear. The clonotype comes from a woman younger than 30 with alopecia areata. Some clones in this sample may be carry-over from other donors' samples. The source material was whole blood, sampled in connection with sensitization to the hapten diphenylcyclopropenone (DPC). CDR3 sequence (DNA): TGTGCCAGCACCAAAGGAGGTGGGTGGGGGAACACTGAAGCTTTCTTT. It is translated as CASTKGGGWGNTEAFF.